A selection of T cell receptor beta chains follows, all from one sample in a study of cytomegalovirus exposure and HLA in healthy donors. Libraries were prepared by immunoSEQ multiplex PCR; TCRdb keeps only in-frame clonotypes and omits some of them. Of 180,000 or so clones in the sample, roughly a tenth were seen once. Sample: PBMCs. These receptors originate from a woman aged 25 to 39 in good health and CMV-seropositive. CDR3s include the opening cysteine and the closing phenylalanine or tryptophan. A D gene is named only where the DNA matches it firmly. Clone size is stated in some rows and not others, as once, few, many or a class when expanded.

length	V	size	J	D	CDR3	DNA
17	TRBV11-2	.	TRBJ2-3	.	CASSSPFGRFSTDTQYF	TGTGCCAGCAGCTCCCCATTTGGGAGATTTAGCACAGATACGCAGTATTTT
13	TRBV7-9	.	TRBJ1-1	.	CASSLQGNTEAFF	TGTGCCAGCAGCCTACAGGGGAACACTGAAGCTTTCTTT
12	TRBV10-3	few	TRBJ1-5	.	CAISESTGTQHF	TGTGCCATCAGTGAGTCTACCGGGACCCAGCATTTT
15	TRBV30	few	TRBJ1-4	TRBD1	CAWSALDRGNEKLFF	TGTGCCTGGAGTGCTCTGGACAGGGGTAATGAAAAACTGTTTTTT
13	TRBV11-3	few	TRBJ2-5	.	CASSLDIEETQYF	TGTGCCAGCAGCTTAGATATCGAAGAGACCCAGTACTTC
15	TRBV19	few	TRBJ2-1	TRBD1	CASSDRAFTYNEQFF	TGTGCCAGTAGCGACAGGGCTTTCACCTACAATGAGCAGTTCTTC
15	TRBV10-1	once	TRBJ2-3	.	CASQGTISSTDKQYF	TGCGCCAGCCAGGGGACTATCTCTAGCACAGATAAGCAGTATTTT
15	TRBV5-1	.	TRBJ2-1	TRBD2	CASSREGSSYNEQFF	TGCGCCAGCAGCCGGGAGGGAAGCTCCTACAATGAGCAGTTCTTC
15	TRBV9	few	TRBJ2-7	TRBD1	CASSVRGGFLHEQYF	TGTGCCAGCAGCGTAAGAGGGGGCTTTCTTCACGAGCAGTACTTC
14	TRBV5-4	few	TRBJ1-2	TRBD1	CASSSPDRGYGYTF	TGTGCCAGCAGCTCACCCGACAGGGGCTATGGCTACACCTTC
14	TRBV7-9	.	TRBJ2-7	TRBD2	CASSWGGPSYEQYF	TGTGCCAGCAGCTGGGGGGGTCCCTCCTACGAGCAGTACTTC
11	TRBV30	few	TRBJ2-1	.	CAWEEYNEQFF	TGTGCCTGGGAAGAGTACAATGAGCAGTTCTTC
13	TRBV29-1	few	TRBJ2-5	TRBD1	CSVARTGARTQYF	TGCAGCGTTGCAAGAACAGGGGCAAGGACCCAGTACTTC
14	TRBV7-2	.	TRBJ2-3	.	CASTASVGSGTQYF	TGTGCCAGCACCGCGTCGGTGGGCAGCGGGACGCAGTATTTT
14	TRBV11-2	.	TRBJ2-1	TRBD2	CASSSPRGGHEQFF	TGTGCCAGCAGCTCGCCACGGGGGGGTCATGAGCAGTTCTTC
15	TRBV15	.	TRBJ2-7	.	CATSRGRGTSYEQYF	TGTGCCACCAGCAGAGGTCGCGGGACCTCCTACGAGCAGTACTTC
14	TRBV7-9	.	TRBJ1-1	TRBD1	CASSLTGSNTEAFF	TGTGCCAGCAGCCTGACAGGGTCGAACACTGAAGCTTTCTTT